What follows are 28 T cell receptor beta chains derived from one specimen sequenced in a study of blood T cell repertoires in COVID-19. Assay: immunoSEQ multiplex PCR; the TCRdb copy retains only in-frame clones and omits some. The sample lists approximately 100,000 clones; 89% were seen once. Sequences were obtained from peripheral blood. These receptor sequences come from a woman older than 75 with active COVID-19.

The rearrangement joins TRBV4-3 to TRBJ2-2, with TRBD2 identical over 12 bases. V shed 0 bases and J 5 bases; nucleotides not matched to a gene: 7. CDR1 is LGHNA and CDR2 is YSLEER in the germline V gene. The CDR3 has 18 residues. CDR3 protein: CASSQEWGLAGNTGELFF. The CDR3, as DNA: TGCGCCAGCAGCCAAGAATGGGGACTAGCGGGTAATACCGGGGAGCTGTTTTTT.

CDR3 amino acids: CASSLGTASTDTQYF. In DNA, the CDR3 is TGCGCCAGCAGCTTGGGTACTGCTAGCACAGATACGCAGTATTTT. This chain joins TRBV5-1 and TRBJ2-3; D unclear. The V gene lost 0 bases and the J gene lost 0 bases, with 8 bases spanning the gap. This CDR3 is 15 amino acids long. CDR1 is SGHRS, CDR2 YFSETQ, per germline. Full variable domain (rest looked up from reference TRBV5-1 and TRBJ2-3): KAGVTQTPRYLIKTRGQQVTLSCSPISGHRSVSWYQQTPGQGLQFLFEYFSETQRNKGNFPGRFSGRQFSNSRSEMNVSTLELGDSALYLCASSLGTASTDTQYFGPGTRLTVL.

V is TRBV7-2 and J is TRBJ2-3, with no clear D. Trimming removed 5 bases at V and 6 bases at J, with 12 bases between. This CDR3 has 13 residues. Germline V gene lookup returns CDR1 SGHTA and CDR2 FQGNSA. CDR3 nucleotide sequence: TGTGCCAGCAGCCAAAACAACGGGGATACGCAGTATTTT. This translates into CASSQNNGDTQYF.

The DNA of the CDR3 is TGCGCCAGCAGCCACCCTTCACAGGGAACTCTCACAGATACGCAGTATTTT. Its translation: CASSHPSQGTLTDTQYF. J is TRBJ2-3 and V is TRBV4-1; tentative D call: TRBD1 (6 bases). The CDR3 sequence is 17 residues long. Deletions cut 3 bases from V and 2 bases from J, with 18 bases between. Germline lookup yields CDR1 MGHRA and CDR2 YSYEKL.

The chain uses TRBV5-4 and TRBJ2-7, with TRBD2 matching over 9 bases. Germline V gene lookup returns CDR1 SGHNT and CDR2 YYREEE (reference sequence). This CDR3 region has 15 residues. V gave up 1 base and J gave up 5 bases; unmatched junction bases: 7. CDR3 amino acids: CASSLNSGSWHEQYF. The DNA of the CDR3 is TGTGCCAGCAGCTTGAATAGCGGGAGTTGGCACGAGCAGTACTTC.

The chain joins TRBV18 to TRBJ2-3, with 10 bases lining up with TRBD2. This CDR3 has 15 amino acids. The V gene's germline CDR1 is KGHSH and CDR2 LQKENI. V gave up 8 bases and J gave up 2 bases; unmatched junction bases: 7. As DNA, the CDR3 is TGTGCCAGCACAACCAGCGGGAGGGCCACAGATACGCAGTATTTT. Its translation: CASTTSGRATDTQYF.

The chain links TRBV2 to TRBJ2-5; maybe TRBD2 (5 bases). Germline V gene data show CDR1 as SNHLY and CDR2 as FYNNEI. The CDR3 sequence is 13 residues long. Trimming took 7 bases from V and 7 from J, leaving 16 bases between them. CDR3 in amino acids: CASNGGPSTTQYF. The CDR3 nucleotides read TGTGCCAGCAATGGCGGGCCGTCAACGACCCAGTACTTC.

The chain recombines TRBV5-1 with TRBJ2-7; 7 nucleotides match TRBD1. This CDR3 has 17 residues. Germline assignment: CDR1 SGHRS and CDR2 YFSETQ. After removal of 0 bases from V and 2 bases from J, the junction contained 11 bases not matched to a gene. The CDR3 nucleotides are TGCGCCAGCAGCTTGGTCCGTGGAGACAGGGACACCTACGAGCAGTACTTC. This translates into CASSLVRGDRDTYEQYF.

There are a few counts of this clone. The CDR3 here is CASSWDSYNSPLHF. CDR3 in DNA: TGTGCCAGCAGCTGGGACAGCTATAATTCACCCCTCCACTTT. The genes are TRBV6-5 and TRBJ1-6; TRBD1 aligns across 7 bases. Germline V lookup: CDR1 MNHEY, CDR2 SVGAGI. V was clipped by 6 bases and J by 3 bases; unmatched bases: 2. The CDR3 is 14 residues long.

This clone occurred once. The V gene is TRBV5-4, the J gene TRBJ2-7; TRBD1 matches at 10 bases. J gave up 2 bases and V 4 bases, and 9 bases lay outside the gene matches. CDR1 and CDR2 from the germline V gene are SGHNT and YYREEE (reference sequence). The length of the CDR3 is 16 residues. CDR3 residues: CASSPFRDRGTYEQYF. The CDR3 DNA is TGTGCCAGCAGCCCATTCAGGGACAGGGGCACCTACGAGCAGTACTTC.

The chain carries TRBV24-1 and TRBJ2-1; 12 positions agree with TRBD2. V trimming: 4 bases; J trimming: 4 bases; junction bases outside the gene matches: 7. From germline, CDR1 is KGHDR and CDR2 SFDVKD. The CDR3 runs 17 residues. The CDR3 here is CATSDGPSGRAYNEQFF. CDR3 bases: TGTGCCACCAGTGACGGTCCTAGCGGGAGGGCGTACAATGAGCAGTTCTTC.

This clone has only one observation. V usage is TRBV4-1 and J usage is TRBJ2-5, with 7 bases that match TRBD1. Germline CDR1 and CDR2: MGHRA and YSYEKL. The ends lost 4 bases at V and 12 bases at J; junction bases unmatched: 29. The CDR3 has 19 amino acids. The DNA for the CDR3 is TGCGCCAGCAGCCGAAAGGCCGAGACAGGGTCCCCACTGATCAGGCCCAAGTACTTC. Protein: CASSRKAETGSPLIRPKYF.

This sequence joins TRBV28 and TRBJ1-2; no definite D call. The CDR3 spans 16 residues. Germline V gives CDR1 MDHEN, CDR2 SYDVKM. V was shortened by 6 bases and J by 2 bases, with 19 bases between the two germline ends. The DNA for the CDR3 is TGTGCCAGCAGCCCCCCCCCGGGCGGGAGAAACTATGGCTACACCTTC. This sequence encodes CASSPPPGGRNYGYTF.

CDR3 in amino acids: CASSPTLRGETQYF. CDR3 bases: TGTGCCAGCAGCCCGACTCTACGGGGGGAGACCCAGTACTTC. The chain employs TRBV9 and TRBJ2-5, with D possibly being TRBD2 (6 bases). The CDR3 contains 14 residues. The ends were cut back, 4 bases at V and 5 bases at J, with 15 bases in the middle. Germline V gene lookup returns CDR1 SGDLS and CDR2 YYNGEE.

The chain joins TRBV6-6 to TRBJ2-2; 14 bases are a match to TRBD2. CDR1 is MNHNY, CDR2 SVGAGI, per germline (reference sequence). The V and J ends lost 6 bases and 6 bases, in that order; junction bases with no gene match: 3. This CDR3 comprises 15 residues. DNA of the CDR3: TGTGCCAGCAGCTGGGGACTAGCGGGAGCCGGGGAGCTGTTTTTT. It encodes CASSWGLAGAGELFF.

The gene calls are TRBV7-2 and TRBJ1-4; 8 bases fit TRBD1. Germline V gene sequence: CDR1 SGHTA, CDR2 FQGNSA. CDR3 length: 13 residues. With 6 bases clipped from V and 8 bases from J, the junction kept 5 bases outside the gene matches. The CDR3 nucleotides read TGTGCCAGCAGATTTGACAGGGGAGAAAAACTGTTTTTT. It encodes CASRFDRGEKLFF.

The chain couples TRBV6-5 to TRBJ2-7; perhaps TRBD1 as D (5 bases). The germline V gene has CDR1 MNHEY and CDR2 SVGAGI. The CDR3 length is 14 residues. V was trimmed by 6 bases and J by 0 bases, leaving 12 bases between them. The CDR3 protein is CASSRGQASYEQYF. CDR3 in DNA: TGTGCCAGCAGCCGAGGACAAGCCTCCTACGAGCAGTACTTC.

The rearrangement links TRBV27 to TRBJ2-3; 10 bases align to TRBD2. CDR3 size: 19 residues. Germline lookup yields CDR1 MNHEY and CDR2 SMNVEV (reference sequence). The ends lost 5 bases at V and 4 bases at J; junction bases unmatched: 18. The CDR3 coding sequence is TGTGCCAGCAGTCCCCGAGGTAGCGGGAGGAGGGGACTGGCAGATACGCAGTATTTT. It encodes CASSPRGSGRRGLADTQYF.

The count of this clone is one. The J gene is TRBJ2-1, the V gene TRBV20-1; 11 bases agree with TRBD2. The CDR3 runs 15 residues. Looked up from germline, CDR1 is DFQATT and CDR2 is SNEGSKA (reference sequence). V lost 3 bases, J lost 1 base, and 2 bases stayed unmatched. CDR3: CSASLAGGSYNEQFF. The CDR3 DNA is TGCAGTGCTAGTCTAGCGGGAGGTTCCTACAATGAGCAGTTCTTC.

This chain joins TRBV5-5 and TRBJ1-3; possibly TRBD1 for D (6 bases). This CDR3 has 18 amino acids. V lost 2 bases and J lost 0, with 18 bases in between. Per the germline V gene, CDR1 is SGHKS and CDR2 is YYEKEE (reference sequence). CDR3 sequence: CASSFPPPGAASGNTIYF. CDR3 coding DNA: TGTGCCAGCAGCTTCCCCCCCCCAGGGGCGGCCTCTGGAAACACCATATATTTT.

This chain links TRBV6-5 with TRBJ2-3, with 8 bases matching TRBD1. The germline CDR1 and CDR2 sequences are MNHEY and SVGAGI. CDR3 length: 15 amino acids. V lost 6 bases, J lost 4 bases, and 9 bases stayed unmatched. In DNA, the CDR3 is TGTGCCAGCAGCAAGAGGACAGGGTTGTCAGATACGCAGTATTTT. Translated: CASSKRTGLSDTQYF.

The J gene is TRBJ1-2, the V gene TRBV27; a possible D gene is TRBD1 (6 bases). The germline V gene has CDR1 MNHEY and CDR2 SMNVEV (reference sequence). The CDR3 spans 13 residues. Trimming left V 5 bases short and J 2 bases short, with 9 bases between. DNA for the CDR3: TGTGCCAGCAGTATAACAGGGAACTATGGCTACACCTTC. Its protein is CASSITGNYGYTF.

The V gene is TRBV6-5, the J gene TRBJ2-1; the match to TRBD2 covers 10 bases. V gave up 6 bases and J gave up 6 bases; unmatched junction bases: 8. Germline CDR1 and CDR2: MNHEY and SVGAGI. The CDR3 extends over 15 amino acids. CDR3 sequence reads: CASRAPGLASNEQFF. The DNA of the CDR3 is TGTGCCAGCAGGGCTCCGGGACTAGCGTCCAATGAGCAGTTCTTC.

This chain joins TRBV11-3 and TRBJ2-3; 7 positions match TRBD2. The trim removed 8 bases at V and 4 bases at J, leaving 9 bases unmatched. The CDR3 has 14 amino acids. The germline V gene has CDR1 SGHNT and CDR2 YENEEA. CDR3 DNA sequence: TGTGCCAGCGGGGCGGGAGAATGGGCAGATACGCAGTATTTT. Encoded protein: CASGAGEWADTQYF.

The rearrangement uses TRBV23-1 and TRBJ2-6; tentatively, D is TRBD1 (5 bases). TRBV23-1 is filed as an ORF, its function uncertain. The CDR3 spans 16 residues. Trimming removed 4 bases at V and 0 bases at J, with 10 bases between. The CDR3 coding sequence is TGCGCCAGCAGTCCAAGACAGATCTCTGGGGCCAACGTCCTGACTTTC. Translation gives CASSPRQISGANVLTF.

The CDR3 nucleotides read TGTGCCAGCTCACCAACACGAGGAGGGGTCGATGAGCAGTTCTTC. Its translation: CASSPTRGGVDEQFF. The V call is TRBV18, the J call TRBJ2-1, with a tentative D call TRBD2 (6 bases). Germline V gene data show CDR1 as KGHSH and CDR2 as LQKENI. V lost 2 bases, J lost 8 bases, and 16 bases lay in between. The CDR3 loop spans 15 amino acids.

The rearrangement joins TRBV7-6 to TRBJ1-3; weak D call: TRBD1 (5 bases). The ends were cut back, 0 bases at V and 3 bases at J, with 12 bases in the middle. The CDR3 is 16 amino acids. Germline CDR1 SGHVS, CDR2 FNYEAQ. The CDR3 DNA is TGTGCCAGCAGCTTAGCGCTGAACAGGAGTGGAAACACCATATATTTT. Its protein is CASSLALNRSGNTIYF.

The chain recombines TRBV28 with TRBJ2-3, with D unresolved. Trimming left V 5 bases short and J 2 bases short, with 5 bases between. The CDR3 runs 12 residues. Germline V lookup: CDR1 MDHEN, CDR2 SYDVKM. The CDR3 DNA reads TGTGCCAGCAGTATACACACAGATACGCAGTATTTT. Its translation is CASSIHTDTQYF.